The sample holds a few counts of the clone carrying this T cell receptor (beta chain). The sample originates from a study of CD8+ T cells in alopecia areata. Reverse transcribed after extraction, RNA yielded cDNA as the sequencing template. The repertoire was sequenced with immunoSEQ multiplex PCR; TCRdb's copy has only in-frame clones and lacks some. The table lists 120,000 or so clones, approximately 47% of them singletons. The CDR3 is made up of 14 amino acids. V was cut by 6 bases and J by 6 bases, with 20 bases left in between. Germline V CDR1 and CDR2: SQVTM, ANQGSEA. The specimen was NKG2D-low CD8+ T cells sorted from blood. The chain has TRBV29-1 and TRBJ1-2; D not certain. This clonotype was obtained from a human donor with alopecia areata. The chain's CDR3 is CSVPAPRSSHGYTF. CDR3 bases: TGCAGCGTCCCCGCCCCGAGAAGCTCCCATGGCTACACCTTC.